Listed below are T cell receptor beta chains from one sample, sequenced in a study of blood T cell repertoires in COVID-19. TCRdb's copy holds only in-frame clones and misses some; the assay was immunoSEQ multiplex PCR. Of over 200,000 clones in the sample, more than 85% were seen once. The specimen sequenced was peripheral blood. These receptors originate from a man aged 35 to 55 with active or convalescent COVID-19. Both conserved end residues are part of each CDR3. D genes are given only for firm matches. Not all rows give a size; the values are once, few, many and, for expanded clones, a class.

TRBJ1-3	-	-	TRBV13	TGTGCCAGCAGCCTCATGGGGGGATCTGGAAACACCATATATTTT	CASSLMGGSGNTIYF
TRBJ1-2	-	-	TRBV28	TGTGCCAGCAGGGTACAGGATAACTATGGCTACACCTTC	CASRVQDNYGYTF
TRBJ2-7	-	-	TRBV19	TGTGCCAGTAGTATGGGAGCAGGCTACGAGCAGTACTTC	CASSMGAGYEQYF
TRBJ1-5	-	-	TRBV3-1/TRBV3-2	TGTGCCAGCAGCCAGGGCTCCTACAATCAGCCCCAGCATTTT	CASSQGSYNQPQHF
TRBJ1-2	-	TRBD1	TRBV28	TGTGCCAGCAGTAACGGACAGGGCAAGGGCTATGATGGCTACACCTTC	CASSNGQGKGYDGYTF
TRBJ2-7	-	-	TRBV21-1	TGTGCCAGCAGCACCGAAACGAGACAGGGGGCGAACGACGAGCAGTACTTC	CASSTETRQGANDEQYF
TRBJ1-1	-	-	TRBV2	TGTGCCAGCAGGGACAGATTGAACACTGAAGCTTTCTTT	CASRDRLNTEAFF
TRBJ2-3	-	-	TRBV28	TGTGCCAGCAGTTTTCGGGCGGGTACGCAGTATTTT	CASSFRAGTQYF
TRBJ1-6	few	TRBD1	TRBV7-9	TGTGCCAGCAAGGGACAGGGACCATTTTCACCCCTCCACTTT	CASKGQGPFSPLHF
TRBJ2-7	-	TRBD2	TRBV6-5	TGTGCCAGCAGTTTATATAGCGGGAGAGCCTACGAGCAGTACTTC	CASSLYSGRAYEQYF
TRBJ2-5	-	TRBD2	TRBV7-6	TGTGCCAGCAGCTTAGTGGCGGGAGAAGAGACCCAGTACTTC	CASSLVAGEETQYF
TRBJ1-1	-	-	TRBV12-3/TRBV12-4	TGTGCCAGCAGTTTTGGGCAATGGTCTGAAGCTTTCTTT	CASSFGQWSEAFF
TRBJ1-2	-	TRBD1	TRBV5-4	TGTGCCAGCAGCCCTGGACCCTGGGACAGGGGATCTAACTATGGCTACACCTTC	CASSPGPWDRGSNYGYTF
TRBJ1-5	-	TRBD1	TRBV12-5	TGTGCTAGTGGTTTGTACTTGGGACAGAGTAATCAGCCCCAGCATTTT	CASGLYLGQSNQPQHF
TRBJ1-6	-	-	TRBV4-2	TGTGCCAGCAGCCGCGGGATGGGTAATTCGGGGAATTCACCCCTCCACTTT	CASSRGMGNSGNSPLHF
TRBJ1-6	-	-	TRBV12-3/TRBV12-4	TGTGCCAGCAGTTTATATCCCTCACCCCTCCACTTT	CASSLYPSPLHF
TRBJ1-6	-	TRBD1	TRBV5-1	TGCGCCAGCAGCTCCCTTATTGGGACAGGGGATAGCTCCTATAATTCACCCCTCCACTTT	CASSSLIGTGDSSYNSPLHF
TRBJ2-7	-	TRBD1	TRBV10-3	TGTGCCATCAGTACGACAGGGAGTGTCTACGAGCAGTACTTC	CAISTTGSVYEQYF
TRBJ1-2	-	-	TRBV9	TGTGCCAGCAGCGTAGAAGCAGGCCTCTATGGCTACACCTTC	CASSVEAGLYGYTF
TRBJ2-7	-	TRBD1	TRBV27	TGTGCCAGCACAGTAGGGGGACAGGGAGGGATCTACGAGCAGTACTTC	CASTVGGQGGIYEQYF
TRBJ1-1	-	-	TRBV19	TGTGCCAGTAGTATAGGAGACAGAGAAGCTTTCTTT	CASSIGDREAFF
TRBJ2-3	-	TRBD1	TRBV13	TGTGCCAGCAGAGGACAGGGGTTCACAGATACGCAGTATTTT	CASRGQGFTDTQYF
TRBJ2-1	-	-	TRBV25-1	TGTGCCAGCAGTGTCCTAGAGGGTACAATGGGAGGCAATGAGCAGTTCTTC	CASSVLEGTMGGNEQFF
TRBJ2-1	few	TRBD1	TRBV7-3	TGTGCCAGCAGCGCTGGTGGGACAGGTTACAATGAGCAGTTCTTC	CASSAGGTGYNEQFF
TRBJ1-1	-	TRBD1	TRBV3-1/TRBV3-2	TGTGCCAGCAGGCCTGCACCTTCGACAGGGGTTCAGGGGGAAGCTTTCTTT	CASRPAPSTGVQGEAFF
TRBJ2-7	-	TRBD1	TRBV9	TGTGCCAGCAGCCCAGGGACAGGGCCGCCCTACGAGCAGTACTTC	CASSPGTGPPYEQYF